This T cell receptor beta chain was recovered during a study of T cell repertoires in cytomegalovirus infection. Whole-study context: HLA-B-restricted CMV epitopes that are well studied were used alongside recently identified HLA-C-restricted ones. Both a matching HLA type and CMV infection were indicated by public TCR beta signatures. Study outcomes and limitations: Individuals carrying CMV plus the relevant HLA were identified by cumulative frequency of public TCR beta families. Ex vivo responses were dominated by HLA-C-restricted CMV-specific TCR beta clonotypes.

In TCRdb, the reads were re-called with MiXCR into one record per CDR3 protein. This table has roughly 500,000 distinct CDR3 sequences, 25% to 35% appearing once. CDR1 and CDR2 from the germline V gene are MNHNY and SVGAGI (reference sequence). This CDR3 region has 14 residues. About this clonotype itself: The antigen remains undetermined.

The chain joins TRBV6-6 to TRBJ2-1; D unresolved. Sample: cultured PBMCs, taken from culture after CMV antigen stimulation. This receptor was obtained from a human donor in good health (CMV status not recorded). Some clones in this sample may be carry-over from other donors' samples. The CDR3 region has the DNA TGTCCCACACTCCAACGAAGCTCCTACAATGAGCAGTTCTTC. Protein sequence: CPTLQRSSYNEQFF.